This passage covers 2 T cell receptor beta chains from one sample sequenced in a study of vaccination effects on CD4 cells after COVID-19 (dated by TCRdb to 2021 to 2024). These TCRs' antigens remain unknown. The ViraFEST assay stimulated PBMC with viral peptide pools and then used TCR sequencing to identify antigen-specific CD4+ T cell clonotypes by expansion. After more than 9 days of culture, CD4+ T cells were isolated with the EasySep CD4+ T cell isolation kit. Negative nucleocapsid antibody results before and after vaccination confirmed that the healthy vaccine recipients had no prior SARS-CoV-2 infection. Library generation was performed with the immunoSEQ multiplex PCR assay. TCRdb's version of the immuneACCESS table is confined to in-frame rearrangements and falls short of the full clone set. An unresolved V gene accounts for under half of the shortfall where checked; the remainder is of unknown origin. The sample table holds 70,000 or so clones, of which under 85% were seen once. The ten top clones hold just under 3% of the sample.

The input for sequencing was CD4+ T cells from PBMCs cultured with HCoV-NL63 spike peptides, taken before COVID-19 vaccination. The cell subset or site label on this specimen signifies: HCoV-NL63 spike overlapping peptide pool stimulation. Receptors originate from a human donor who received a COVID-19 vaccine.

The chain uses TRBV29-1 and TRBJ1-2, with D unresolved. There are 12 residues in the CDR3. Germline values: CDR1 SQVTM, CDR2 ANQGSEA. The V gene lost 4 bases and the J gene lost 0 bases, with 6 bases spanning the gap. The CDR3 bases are TGCAGCGTTGGTCGAACTAACTATGGCTACACCTTC. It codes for CSVGRTNYGYTF.

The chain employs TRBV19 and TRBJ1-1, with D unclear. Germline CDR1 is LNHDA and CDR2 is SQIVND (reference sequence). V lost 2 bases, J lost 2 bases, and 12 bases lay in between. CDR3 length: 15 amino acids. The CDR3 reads CASSIRADINTEAFF. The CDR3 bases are TGTGCCAGTAGTATACGGGCAGATATAAACACTGAAGCTTTCTTT.